The T cell receptor beta chain described here comes from a study of beta chain features in type 1 diabetes. Study-wide points: TCRB CDR3s were moderately but significantly shorter in Type 1 diabetes patients in all four CD4+ subsets. VDJ junctions in type 1 diabetes patients carried more deletions and fewer insertions.

This CDR3 has 16 amino acids. The germline V gene encodes CDR1 SGHRS and CDR2 YFSETQ. J gave up 0 bases and V 0 bases, and 2 bases lay outside the gene matches. Sequenced material consisted of expressed TCRB transcripts (all of the isolated RNA was reverse transcribed). Regulatory, naive and central memory T cell samples averaged around 3.5 million reads. TCRdb keeps only in-frame clones here, not all; method: immunoSEQ multiplex PCR. The sample lists about 700,000 clones, around an eighth occurring once. In this sample, this clone turned up a few times. No antigen is known for it. The V gene is TRBV5-1, the J gene TRBJ2-1, with 8 bases that match TRBD1. The TCR sequence derives from a man between 18 and 35 years old with type 1 diabetes. Sequencing was carried out using naive CD4+ T cells from blood. As DNA, the CDR3 is TGCGCCAGCAGCTTGGTACAGGGGGTCTCCTACAATGAGCAGTTCTTC. Protein sequence: CASSLVQGVSYNEQFF.